This T cell receptor (beta chain) is drawn from a study of tumor and adjacent non-tumor tissue in lung cancer. Study details: About 4.2 million productive TCRbeta reads were obtained per sample on average.

The CDR3 extends over 12 amino acids. Germline-derived CDR1 and CDR2 are SGHKS and YYEKEE (reference sequence). A modified ARM-PCR protocol with three rounds of nested PCR amplified TCRbeta. TCRdb reprocessed the multiplex PCR reads with MiXCR, giving one entry per CDR3 protein. The sample carries about 90,000 distinct CDR3 sequences, around two thirds recorded once. The template was RNA from unsorted bulk tissue. Remarks on this clonotype: The target antigen is unknown. Germline and junction disagree at one end, which may indicate a read error.

Study findings and constraints: Tumor TCR diversity, when higher, was linked to shorter survival.

The sample consisted of lung tumor tissue. The V gene is TRBV5-5, the J gene TRBJ2-5; weak D call: TRBD1 (6 bases). The clonotype was recovered from a man in his 70s with non-small cell lung cancer. Written as DNA, the CDR3 is TGTTCCAGCAGCGGTTCCGTGGGGGCCCATTACTTC. Amino acids: CSSSGSVGAHYF.